This note documents a single T cell receptor (beta chain) sequence. Its antigen specificity is not known. No quality values exist for individual bases; no much larger clone is one base distant. The sample originates from a study of shared clonotypes between healthy human individuals (dated by TCRdb to the early 2020s). Broadly, across the study: Three men and a couple of women, aged 18 to 49 years, made up the cohort. For each donor, CD4 naive and CD4 memory were each run on three plates, CD8 naive on two plates, and CD8 memory on one plate. To estimate repertoire size and how much clonotypes are shared between individuals, the study performed deep sequencing of blood TCR repertoires from roughly five healthy adults. To increase sequencing depth and limit assay-specific biases, different laboratories used diverse techniques to prepare libraries and sequence TCR repertoires. Per donor, leukapheresis produced somewhere between about 0.9 and 9.5 billion PBMCs. Beyond this particular receptor, the publication reports: Incomplete sequencing was indicated by rarefaction of sorted-subset datasets, despite the large sequencing depth. Based on pairwise subsampling, the degree of clonotype sharing among donors was expected to be affected by sequencing depth. Because the study included only a small number of donors, the genetic and exposure-history diversity represented was limited. Estimated clonotype richness was generally larger for naive than for memory subsets. Compared with non-shared clonotypes, the clonotypes found in all four sorted-subset donors had higher generation probabilities. About 5% of naive CD4, 3% to 3.5% of naive CD8, 2.3% of memory CD4, and 0.4% of memory CD8 clonotypes were shared across a few donors. Only blood was sampled, and tissue TCR repertoires likely differ from those in blood.

CD8 naive samples were obtained by positive selection for CCR7 among CD45RO-negative cells, yielding a CD45RA+CCR7+ population from which TemRA cells were excluded. The donors were healthy, HIV-negative adults with no recently reported acute infections or vaccinations. Every donor was a Caucasian adult residing in Nashville, Tennessee, USA. Blood was collected by leukapheresis, and PBMCs were isolated by Ficoll-Histopaque density gradient centrifugation and then cryopreserved in liquid nitrogen vapor phase. Analytical flow cytometry was used to check the purity and quantity of every magnetically sorted T cell population. Each sorted fraction had its genomic DNA isolated and then quantified by UV absorbance on a Nanodrop 2000c. The CDR3 holds 14 amino acids from the cysteine to the phenylalanine. This entry keeps only the CDR3 DNA: 42 bases, framed from base 1. V lost 5 bases and J lost 6 bases; the stretch between them is 14 bases long. For CDR1 and CDR2, the germline V gene (reference sequence) lists MNHNY and SVGAGI.

TCR CDR3 regions were amplified from genomic DNA by multiplex PCR using the deep immunoSEQ assay. Extracted genomic DNA from each cell subset was spread evenly across all wells of several immunoSEQ 96-well plates, with each plate serving as a replicate. For sorted subsets, roughly 200 ng genomic DNA, equal to 25,000 to 35,000 T cell genomes, was loaded into each replicate PCR. Purified libraries were quantified with a Qubit 3.0 fluorometer, sized on a Bioanalyzer 2100, and re-quantified with the KAPA Library Quantification kit. Every immunoSEQ 96-well plate was sequenced on a dedicated single-read 150-cycle Illumina NextSeq 550 flow cell. Regarding the original processing steps: The immunoSEQ output contained only junctional sequences without quality scores, so filtering could not match that applied to full-length reads. To assign V/J genes and CDR3, sequences were annotated against IMGT germline references using PyIR, a Python wrapper for IgBLAST v1.9. Any read was removed if the V/J assignment was weak (E-value above 1e-6), the CDR3 was missing, or the read contained stop codons, out-of-frame junctions, or ambiguous translated residues. V3J clonotypes were defined as sequences sharing the same inferred V gene, J gene, and CDR3 amino acid sequence. To compute the percentage overlap between repertoires, the number of shared unique clonotypes was divided by the size of the smaller repertoire. Three approaches were used to assess repertoire richness: RTK rarefaction, the Chao1 estimator, and Recon v2.1 estimates of unobserved clonotypes. Generation probabilities for all TCRbeta clonotypes obtained by the gDNA method from a handful of donors were computed using OLGA. This immuneACCESS table, as held by TCRdb, lists in-frame sequences with V and J called but not all clones. Of the missing ones, under half trace to an unresolved V gene in checked studies; the others have no known cause. V, J and clone size are taken as reported in that table, and D and trimming were inferred from the DNA itself. The sample contains over 2,000,000 clones, approximately 92% of them found a single time. The ten largest clones capture about 1.6% of the sample.

The origin of this receptor is a man in his late teens or twenties in good health. Some clones in this sample may be carry-over from other donors' samples. The sequenced sample was naive CD8+ T cells from PBMCs. The sample's cell subset or site, from its label and the paper: CD45RA+CCR7+. Here the chain combines TRBV6-6 and TRBJ2-4; TRBD2 is a weak D gene call, 5 bases matching. The CDR3 here reads CASSPGLAINIQYF. The nucleotide sequence is TGTGCCAGCAGTCCCGGTCTAGCAATAAACATTCAGTACTTC.